These 27 T cell receptor beta chains originate from one sample sequenced in a study of identifying expanded T cells in peripheral blood. Clones were sequenced by immunoSEQ multiplex PCR, and TCRdb holds only the in-frame ones, with some missing. The data show about 100,000 clones, around 88% seen once. Specimen: blood. Every receptor here comes from a person aged 18 to 75 in good health.

Notes on this clone: Distinct nucleotide sequences in the sample also encode this CDR3. The rearrangement joins TRBV7-3 to TRBJ1-1; D may be TRBD1 (6 bases). CDR1 is SGHTA, CDR2 FQGTGA, per germline. The V end was cut by 5 bases, the J end by 1 base, with 8 bases between. This CDR3 comprises 13 residues. Here the CDR3 DNA reads TGTGCCAGCAGCCCACAGGGGAACACTGAAGCTTTCTTT. Protein sequence: CASSPQGNTEAFF.

This sequence joins TRBV27 and TRBJ2-2; TRBD2 matches 10 bases. The CDR3 has 16 residues. Germline V gene sequence: CDR1 MNHEY, CDR2 SMNVEV (reference sequence). Unmatched junction bases numbered 7, after V lost 5 bases and J lost 4 bases. CDR3 DNA sequence: TGTGCCAGCAGTCCCCTGACTAGCGGGCCCACCGGGGAGCTGTTTTTT. It is translated as CASSPLTSGPTGELFF.

The chain joins TRBV2 to TRBJ2-1; 14 positions agree with TRBD2. Germline V lookup: CDR1 SNHLY, CDR2 FYNNEI. J was trimmed by 0 bases and V by 3 bases; bases with no gene match: 10. The CDR3 runs 20 residues. In DNA, the CDR3 is TGTGCCAGCAGTGATGGGACTAGCGGGAGTCCCAGGGGCTCCTACAATGAGCAGTTCTTC. This translates into CASSDGTSGSPRGSYNEQFF. Full variable domain (remainder filled in from reference TRBV2 and TRBJ2-1): EPEVTQTPSHQVTQMGQEVILRCVPISNHLYFYWYRQILGQKVEFLVSFYNNEISEKSEIFDDQFSVERPDGSNFTLKIRSTKLEDSAMYFCASSDGTSGSPRGSYNEQFFGPGTRLTVL.

This clone is a singleton in its sample. Additional DNA sequences in this sample encode the identical CDR3. The chain has TRBV30 and TRBJ2-7; D uncertain. The V end was cut by 2 bases, the J end by 3 bases, with 5 bases between. CDR3 size: 11 residues. Germline values: CDR1 GTSNPN, CDR2 SVGIG (reference sequence). CDR3 sequence: CAWSPSYEQYF. Written as DNA, the CDR3 is TGTGCCTGGAGTCCCAGCTACGAGCAGTACTTC.

The rearrangement uses TRBV28 and TRBJ1-2; the D is unclear. The CDR3 has 13 amino acids. The V end was cut by 7 bases, the J end by 2 bases, with 11 bases between. Germline V gene sequence: CDR1 MDHEN, CDR2 SYDVKM. CDR3 loop: CASTPDGNYGYTF. The DNA of the CDR3 is TGTGCCAGCACCCCGGACGGAAACTATGGCTACACCTTC.

The chain couples TRBV5-1 to TRBJ2-2; the match to TRBD2 covers 9 bases. The germline V gene encodes CDR1 SGHRS and CDR2 YFSETQ. V was clipped by 4 bases and J by 4 bases; unmatched bases: 8. This CDR3 region has 16 residues. The CDR3 coding sequence is TGCGCCAGCAGCGTTAGCGGGAGAGGTGGCACCGGGGAGCTGTTTTTT. Translating gives CASSVSGRGGTGELFF.

J is TRBJ2-2 and V is TRBV7-7; TRBD1 aligns across 12 bases. J gave up 7 bases and V 5 bases, and 8 bases lay outside the gene matches. This CDR3 spans 16 amino acids. CDR1 SSHAT and CDR2 FNYEAQ come from the germline V gene (reference sequence). DNA of the CDR3: TGTGCCAGCAGCCCCACCGGGACAGGGGGCCTCGGGGAGCTGTTTTTT. Protein product: CASSPTGTGGLGELFF. Full variable domain (missing parts from reference TRBV7-7 and TRBJ2-2): GAGVSQSPRYKVTKRGQDVTLRCDPISSHATLYWYQQALGQGPEFLTYFNYEAQPDKSGLPSDRFSAERPEGSISTLTIQRTEQRDSAMYRCASSPTGTGGLGELFFGEGSRLTVL.

The chain uses TRBV14 and TRBJ2-1; D gene ambiguous. CDR3 length: 12 residues. Deletions cut 2 bases from V and 2 bases from J, with 1 base between. The V gene's germline CDR1 is SGHDN and CDR2 FVKESK. As DNA, the CDR3 is TGTGCCAGCAGCCAAACCTACAATGAGCAGTTCTTC. Its protein is CASSQTYNEQFF.

This chain joins TRBV7-8 and TRBJ2-6; D remains ambiguous. The CDR3 has 16 amino acids. Germline values: CDR1 SGHVS, CDR2 FQNEAQ. V lost 2 bases and J 4 bases, leaving 12 bases between the germline ends. The CDR3 here is CASSLLGFQGANVLTF. CDR3 sequence (DNA): TGTGCCAGCAGCTTATTAGGGTTCCAGGGGGCCAACGTCCTGACTTTC.

The V call is TRBV19, the J call TRBJ2-1, with 7 bases that match TRBD2. Germline CDR1 reads LNHDA; CDR2 reads SQIVND (reference sequence). V trimming: 2 bases; J trimming: 6 bases; junction bases outside the gene matches: 7. The CDR3 is 15 amino acids. CDR3 sequence: CASSISGRPVNEQFF. CDR3 DNA: TGTGCCAGTAGTATATCCGGGAGGCCCGTCAATGAGCAGTTCTTC.

The chain combines TRBV19 with TRBJ2-3; 8 bases line up with TRBD1. After removal of 9 bases from V and 1 base from J, the junction contained 6 bases not matched to a gene. The CDR3 has 14 amino acids. The germline V gene has CDR1 LNHDA and CDR2 SQIVND (reference sequence). The CDR3 loop is CASRTGRGTDTQYF. The DNA of the CDR3 is TGTGCCAGCCGGACAGGGCGGGGCACAGATACGCAGTATTTT.

There are a few counts of this clone. This chain uses TRBV18 with TRBJ2-7, with a possible D match to TRBD1 (5 bases). The CDR3 has 18 residues. Trimming pared 3 bases from V and 0 bases from J, leaving 21 bases between. Germline V CDR1 and CDR2: KGHSH, LQKENI. CDR3 amino acids: CASSPARRQHPYSYEQYF. DNA for the CDR3: TGTGCCAGCTCACCCGCGCGGAGACAGCATCCTTACTCCTACGAGCAGTACTTC. The entire variable domain, with the rest obtained from reference TRBV18 and TRBJ2-7, is as follows: NAGVMQNPRHLVRRRGQEARLRCSPMKGHSHVYWYRQLPEEGLKFMVYLQKENIIDESGMPKERFSAEFPKEGPSILRIQQVVRGDSAAYFCASSPARRQHPYSYEQYFGPGTRLTVT.

The rearrangement links TRBV25-1 to TRBJ1-2; a possible D gene is TRBD1 (6 bases). The CDR3 is 15 residues long. V was trimmed by 2 bases and J by 4 bases, leaving 14 bases between them. Germline CDR1 is MGHDK and CDR2 is SYGVNS. The DNA for the CDR3 is TGTGCCAGCAGTGAACGTGGGGGGCGCTTCTATGGCTACACCTTC. Its translation is CASSERGGRFYGYTF.

This chain links TRBV28 with TRBJ2-7; D not certain. The CDR3 extends over 14 amino acids. Germline loops: CDR1 MDHEN, CDR2 SYDVKM. V was trimmed by 6 bases and J by 0 bases, leaving 12 bases between them. CDR3 in amino acids: CASRPSGVSYEQYF. DNA for the CDR3: TGTGCCAGCAGGCCCAGTGGGGTCTCCTACGAGCAGTACTTC. Combining the CDR3 with reference TRBV28 and TRBJ2-7 gives the whole variable domain DVKVTQSSRYLVKRTGEKVFLECVQDMDHENMFWYRQDPGLGLRLIYFSYDVKMKEKGDIPEGYSVSREKKERFSLILESASTNQTSMYLCASRPSGVSYEQYFGPGTRLTVT.

The chain carries TRBV28 and TRBJ1-5, with D possibly matching TRBD1 (6 bases). Germline CDR1 is MDHEN and CDR2 is SYDVKM. The CDR3 has 15 residues. V was pared by 6 bases and J by 1 base, with 13 bases between. CDR3 coding DNA: TGTGCCAGCAGCCAAGGGGGTAGGAGCAATCAGCCCCAGCATTTT. Amino acids: CASSQGGRSNQPQHF.

The V and J genes are TRBV5-1 and TRBJ2-7; D might be TRBD1 or TRBD2, each matching 5 bases. Trimming shortened V by 3 bases and J by 3 bases, and 16 bases separated the two germline ends. Germline CDR1 SGHRS, CDR2 YFSETQ. The CDR3 has 15 residues. The CDR3 bases are TGCGCCAGCAGCTCGGTTCCGGGACCTAACTACGAGCAGTACTTC. Its protein product is CASSSVPGPNYEQYF.

The chain recombines TRBV7-9 with TRBJ2-3; no clear D. Germline CDR1 reads SEHNR; CDR2 reads FQNEAQ (reference sequence). The CDR3 has 12 amino acids. Deletions cut 0 bases from V and 7 bases from J, with 5 bases between. The CDR3 spells CASSLAKYTQYF. In nucleotides, the CDR3 is TGTGCCAGCAGCTTAGCTAAGTATACGCAGTATTTT.

CDR3 region: CASRPPWAQETQYF. DNA for the CDR3: TGCGCCAGCAGACCACCTTGGGCCCAAGAGACCCAGTACTTC. The V gene is TRBV5-1, the J gene TRBJ2-5; the D is unclear. V was trimmed by 5 bases and J by 1 base, leaving 12 bases between them. Per germline, CDR1 SGHRS and CDR2 YFSETQ. The CDR3 length is 14 residues.

This clone was picked up one time. V is TRBV27 and J is TRBJ2-1; D is ambiguous. From germline, CDR1 is MNHEY and CDR2 SMNVEV (reference sequence). The V and J ends lost 4 bases and 0 bases respectively, with 13 bases between them. The CDR3 spans 16 residues. This CDR3 is CASSSLTRRSYNEQFF. The CDR3 nucleotides read TGTGCCAGCAGTTCACTTACACGACGCTCCTACAATGAGCAGTTCTTC.

The chain is built from TRBV29-1 and TRBJ1-1; no clear D. The V gene lost 6 bases and the J gene lost 3 bases, with 14 bases spanning the gap. The CDR3 consists of 13 residues. Per germline, CDR1 SQVTM and CDR2 ANQGSEA. The CDR3 loop is CSVSGLGDTEAFF. CDR3 DNA: TGCAGCGTCTCCGGACTCGGGGACACTGAAGCTTTCTTT.

The genes are TRBV19 and TRBJ2-2; perhaps TRBD2 as D (5 bases). The CDR3 loop spans 14 amino acids. Germline V gives CDR1 LNHDA, CDR2 SQIVND (reference sequence). V was shortened by 10 bases and J by 3 bases, with 15 bases between the two germline ends. CDR3 region: CATNDRRDTGELFF. The CDR3 DNA reads TGTGCCACTAACGACCGGCGGGACACCGGGGAGCTGTTTTTT.

This chain links TRBV6-1 with TRBJ2-7, with D maybe TRBD2 (6 bases). The CDR3 extends over 14 amino acids. The V gene's germline CDR1 is MNHNS and CDR2 SASEGT. The germline V and J ends were trimmed by 1 base and 4 bases, with 11 bases remaining between them. This chain's CDR3 is CASSEGSGSYEQYF. CDR3 bases: TGTGCCAGCAGTGAAGGAAGCGGGTCGTACGAGCAGTACTTC.

In this sample, this clone turned up a few times. The rearrangement joins TRBV4-3 to TRBJ2-2; 8 bases match TRBD1. The junction had 4 bases not matched to a gene; V was cut back by 0 bases and J by 7 bases. The CDR3 covers 15 residues. CDR1 and CDR2 (germline): LGHNA, YSLEER. As DNA, the CDR3 is TGCGCCAGCAGCCAAGATCGCGGACAGGGCGGGGAGCTGTTTTTT. It translates to CASSQDRGQGGELFF.

The V and J genes are TRBV6-1 and TRBJ1-5, with D uncertain. This CDR3 contains 13 residues. Germline CDR1 is MNHNS and CDR2 is SASEGT. V was clipped by 6 bases and J by 0 bases, with 6 bases between them. The DNA of the CDR3 is TGTGCCAGCAGCCCCTATAGCAATCAGCCCCAGCATTTT. Its translation is CASSPYSNQPQHF.

V is TRBV7-2 and J is TRBJ2-1, with 8 positions matching TRBD2. The V gene end was trimmed by 0 bases and the J gene end by 0 bases; junction bases not matched to a gene: 1. There are 16 residues in the CDR3. CDR1 and CDR2 (germline): SGHTA, FQGNSA. The CDR3 protein is CASSLASGISYNEQFF. Written as DNA, the CDR3 is TGTGCCAGCAGCTTAGCTAGCGGGATCTCCTACAATGAGCAGTTCTTC. Full variable domain (remainder filled in from reference TRBV7-2 and TRBJ2-1): GAGVSQSPSNKVTEKGKDVELRCDPISGHTALYWYRQSLGQGLEFLIYFQGNSAPDKSGLPSDRFSAERTGGSVSTLTIQRTQQEDSAVYLCASSLASGISYNEQFFGPGTRLTVL.

The chain carries TRBV4-2 and TRBJ1-3; D remains unclear. CDR1 and CDR2 from the germline V gene are LGHNA and YNFKEQ. The CDR3 has 18 residues. The V and J ends lost 0 bases and 2 bases respectively, with 17 bases between them. The CDR3 is CASSQDVSVELAGNTIYF. In DNA form, the CDR3 reads TGTGCCAGCAGCCAAGATGTCTCGGTGGAGTTGGCTGGAAACACCATATATTTT.

The chain employs TRBV28 and TRBJ2-1, with TRBD2 identical over 7 bases. With 4 bases clipped from V and 8 bases from J, the junction kept 8 bases outside the gene matches. CDR1 is MDHEN, CDR2 SYDVKM, per germline. The CDR3 has 14 residues. CDR3 sequence: CASSSAGVLDEQFF. The CDR3 DNA follows: TGTGCCAGCAGTTCTGCGGGAGTTTTAGATGAGCAGTTCTTC.